This T cell receptor (beta chain) was profiled in a study of blood T cell repertoires in COVID-19. As for the study in general: T cells, B-cell-depleted T cells, or PBMCs supplied cDNA or gDNA.

Data came from immunoSEQ multiplex PCR; TCRdb stores just in-frame clones and leaves some out. The sample has roughly 100,000 clones; approximately 88% are singletons. Trimming took 10 bases from V and 1 from J, leaving 17 bases between them. The CDR3 covers 15 residues. CDR1 LNHDA and CDR2 SQIVND come from the germline V gene (reference sequence). The specimen sequenced was peripheral blood. The TCR comes from an older woman with acute or convalescent COVID-19. This rearrangement joins TRBV19 to TRBJ1-3; perhaps TRBD1 as D (5 bases). Here the CDR3 reads CATHRFSPSGNTIYF. As DNA, the CDR3 is TGTGCCACCCACAGGTTCTCCCCATCTGGAAACACCATATATTTT.